This T cell receptor beta chain was recovered during a study of cytotoxic CD8 clonotypes in ibrutinib-treated CLL. Study-level findings and limits: Baseline levels of clonality went above those of age-matched healthy donors and moved with circulating CD8+ T-cell counts.

TCRdb keeps only in-frame clones here, not all; method: immunoSEQ multiplex PCR. The sample contains about 300,000 clones, more than 70% of which appear only once. Points on this clone: Its specificity is not known.

CDR1 LGHNA and CDR2 YSLEER come from the germline V gene. V lost 1 base and J lost 7, with 7 bases in between. The CDR3 runs to 12 residues. The sample here was PBMCs, taken at disease progression, from a patient treated with ibrutinib. The sequence was obtained from a human donor with chronic lymphocytic leukemia. The chain couples TRBV4-3 to TRBJ1-1; D is perhaps TRBD1 (5 bases). This chain's CDR3 is CASSQGGNEAFF. The CDR3 DNA reads TGCGCCAGCAGCCAAGGGGGGAATGAAGCTTTCTTT.